This T cell receptor beta chain was profiled in a study of control samples from healthy donors and cancer patients. Sequenced by immunoSEQ multiplex PCR; TCRdb stores in-frame clones only, minus some. Of around 80,000 clones listed, about 89% are singletons. Deletions cut 5 bases from V and 4 bases from J, with 9 bases between. CDR3 length equals 13 residues. From germline, CDR1 is SGHVS and CDR2 FQNEAQ. The chain recombines TRBV7-8 with TRBJ1-3, with a tentative D call TRBD1 (6 bases). The receptor comes from a man aged 50 or older in good health. Sequencing was done on a sample of blood. The DNA of the CDR3 is TGTGCCAGCAGCCCAGGACAGGGAAACACCATATATTTT. It codes for CASSPGQGNTIYF.